This T cell receptor (beta chain) derives from a study of control samples from healthy donors and cancer patients. CDR1 and CDR2 from the germline V gene are WNHNN and SYGVQD (reference sequence). After removal of 5 bases from V and 1 base from J, the junction contained 5 bases not matched to a gene. The CDR3 consists of 15 residues. The protocol was immunoSEQ multiplex PCR, while the TCRdb copy is restricted to in-frame clones and leaves out a portion. The profile shows 150,000 to 200,000 clones, roughly 94% of them singletons. Sequenced: PBMCs. This sequence originates from a man aged 55 to 70 with colorectal cancer. The gene calls are TRBV10-1 and TRBJ2-3, with 8 positions matching TRBD2. The CDR3 protein is CASSTGLAGTDTQYF. CDR3 nucleotide sequence: TGCGCCAGCAGTACTGGACTAGCCGGCACAGATACGCAGTATTTT.